Following are 29 T cell receptor beta chains from one sample sequenced in a study of regulatory T cells in long-lasting Graves disease. Time point reported: newly diagnosed GD, antithyroid drugs for less than 3 months. Scientists built the TCR library using RNA that was extracted from PBMCs. Arm-PCR with iRepertoire HTBI primers amplified the CDR3 regions for these TCR beta libraries. TCRdb re-analysed the multiplex PCR reads in MiXCR, keeping a single row per CDR3 protein. The sample includes about 530,000 distinct CDR3 sequences, around 15% of them seen just once. This sample also appeared in a second study, on T cells in Graves' hyperthyroidism and ophthalmopathy.

This material consisted of peripheral blood mononuclear cells (PBMCs), taken at new diagnosis, from a patient treated with antithyroid drugs. Receptors originate from a middle-aged woman with Graves disease.

This clonotype appeared many times. V is TRBV7-9 and J is TRBJ2-5; 11 bases agree with TRBD2. The ends lost 3 bases at V and 5 bases at J; junction bases unmatched: 2. Germline V gives CDR1 SEHNR, CDR2 FQNEAQ (reference sequence). The CDR3 is 14 amino acids. CDR3 DNA sequence: TGTGCCAGCAGCTTGACTAGCGGGGAGGAGACCCAGTACTTC. Translated, it gives CASSLTSGEETQYF.

This clonotype was counted at least ten times. The chain has TRBV11-2 and TRBJ2-1; 9 bases are a match to TRBD2. The length of the CDR3 is 18 residues. The V and J ends lost 1 base and 4 bases, in that order; junction bases with no gene match: 11. Germline-derived CDR1 and CDR2 are SGHAT and FQNNGV. CDR3 protein: CASSLVAGANLNYNEQFF. The DNA of the CDR3 is TGTGCCAGCAGCTTAGTAGCGGGGGCCAACTTAAATTACAATGAGCAGTTCTTC.

The chain has TRBV12-3 or TRBV12-4 and TRBJ2-6, with D possibly TRBD1 on 6 matching bases. V dropped 6 bases and J dropped 2 bases, with 8 bases sitting between them. This CDR3 is 14 amino acids long. The CDR3 loop reads CASRSGAGANVLTF. CDR3 nucleotides: TGTGCCAGCAGGTCAGGGGCTGGGGCCAACGTCCTGACTTTC.

This chain links TRBV20-1 with TRBJ1-5; D remains ambiguous. The germline V gene encodes CDR1 DFQATT and CDR2 SNEGSKA (reference sequence). The length of the CDR3 is 14 residues. V lost 0 bases and J 2 bases, leaving 8 bases between the germline ends. For the CDR3, the DNA is TGCAGTGCTAGAGATTGGGCGGGCAATCAGCCCCAGCATTTT. Translated, it gives CSARDWAGNQPQHF.

Comment on this clonotype: With a much larger clone just one base away, this may be a read error. The chain joins TRBV28 to TRBJ1-1; D gene ambiguous. Germline V gene sequence: CDR1 MDHEN, CDR2 SYDVKM. V was trimmed by 8 bases and J by 4 bases, leaving 14 bases between them. The CDR3 is made up of 13 amino acids. CDR3 protein: CASGRAAGTEAFF. CDR3 DNA: TGTGCCAGCGGCAGAGCGGCGGGCACTGAAGCTTTCTTT.

The V and J genes are TRBV20-1 and TRBJ2-7, with 8 positions matching TRBD1. After removal of 3 bases from V and 5 bases from J, the junction contained 3 bases not matched to a gene. The CDR3 consists of 12 residues. Germline-derived CDR1 and CDR2 are DFQATT and SNEGSKA (reference sequence). The CDR3 loop reads CSASRGRDEQYF. The CDR3 DNA reads as TGCAGTGCTAGCAGGGGGCGCGACGAGCAGTACTTC.

The gene calls are TRBV2 and TRBJ1-6; D is undetermined. Looked up from germline, CDR1 is SNHLY and CDR2 is FYNNEI. The CDR3 totals 14 residues. Trimming removed 3 bases at V and 7 bases at J, with 10 bases between. The CDR3 sequence is CASSEGPGNSPLHF. The CDR3 DNA sequence: TGTGCCAGCAGTGAGGGTCCGGGCAATTCACCCCTCCACTTT.

The rearrangement links TRBV9 to TRBJ1-6; 7 bases line up with TRBD1. CDR1 is SGDLS and CDR2 is YYNGEE in the germline V gene. This CDR3 contains 14 residues. The J segment lost 7 bases and the V segment lost 0 bases, leaving 1 base of the junction unmatched. The CDR3 sequence is CASSVEQGNSPLHF. The CDR3 coding sequence is TGTGCCAGCAGCGTAGAACAGGGGAATTCACCCCTCCACTTT.

This chain connects TRBV20-1 to TRBJ2-4; 10 positions agree with TRBD1. Germline V gene sequence: CDR1 DFQATT, CDR2 SNEGSKA (reference sequence). V trimming: 0 bases; J trimming: 6 bases; junction bases outside the gene matches: 5. This CDR3 has 15 amino acids. The CDR3 bases are TGCAGTGCTAGAGACTTTGGGACAGGGGTAAACATTCAGTACTTC. Translation: CSARDFGTGVNIQYF.

This clonotype was seen many times. CDR3 residues: CASSLRTGDYEQYF. The CDR3 region has the DNA TGTGCCAGCAGTTTACGGACAGGGGACTACGAGCAGTACTTC. V gene TRBV12-3 or TRBV12-4 combines with J gene TRBJ2-7, with 9 bases fitting TRBD1. V lost 2 bases to trimming and J lost 3 bases; unmatched junction nucleotides: 2. The CDR3 is made up of 14 amino acids.

This clonotype was detected only a few times. The rearrangement joins TRBV10-3 to TRBJ1-6; no firm D call. V was trimmed by 2 bases and J by 6 bases, leaving 2 bases between them. This CDR3 spans 12 amino acids. Germline loops: CDR1 ENHRY, CDR2 SYGVKD. The CDR3 DNA reads as TGTGCCATCAGTGAGGGTAATTCACCCCTCCACTTT. Protein sequence: CAISEGNSPLHF.

This clonotype was observed a few times. The chain has TRBV5-1 and TRBJ2-3; 11 nucleotides match TRBD1. The CDR3 is 15 amino acids. CDR1 SGHRS and CDR2 YFSETQ come from the germline V gene. J gave up 5 bases and V 4 bases, and 6 bases lay outside the gene matches. In DNA form, the CDR3 reads TGCGCCAGCAGCCGGACAGGGGGCAGGGAAGATACGCAGTATTTT. Its protein product is CASSRTGGREDTQYF.

The chain carries TRBV18 and TRBJ2-7; possibly TRBD1 for D (5 bases). V dropped 6 bases and J dropped 5 bases, with 20 bases sitting between them. This CDR3 is 15 amino acids long. Germline V gives CDR1 KGHSH, CDR2 LQKENI. CDR3: CASSPGSRIANEQYF. The CDR3 DNA follows: TGTGCCAGCTCCCCAGGGTCTAGAATTGCCAACGAGCAGTACTTC.

This clonotype was counted ten times or more. The chain combines TRBV18 with TRBJ1-2; tentatively, D is TRBD1 (6 bases). This CDR3 is 15 amino acids long. Per the germline V gene, CDR1 is KGHSH and CDR2 is LQKENI. V gave up 2 bases and J gave up 3 bases, with 13 bases separating them. The CDR3 is CASSPSGEGYYGYTF. The CDR3 region has the DNA TGTGCCAGCTCACCATCAGGGGAAGGGTACTATGGCTACACCTTC.

The V and J genes are TRBV6-1 and TRBJ1-2; D uncertain. The V and J ends lost 6 bases and 7 bases respectively, with 12 bases between them. This CDR3 is 12 amino acids long. Germline values: CDR1 MNHNS, CDR2 SASEGT. DNA of the CDR3: TGTGCCAGCAGCGAACCAGGTAGTGGCTACACCTTC. Translated: CASSEPGSGYTF.

This clonotype has a count of ten or more. The chain carries TRBV9 and TRBJ1-6; the match to TRBD1 covers 7 bases. Germline CDR1 SGDLS, CDR2 YYNGEE. The CDR3 is made up of 18 amino acids. Trimming cost V 0 bases and J 8 bases; bases outside gene matches: 14. CDR3 sequence: CASSVGWDSRLGDSPLHF. In nucleotides, the CDR3 is TGTGCCAGCAGCGTAGGATGGGACAGCCGGTTAGGGGATTCACCCCTCCACTTT.

At least ten counts were recorded for this clonotype. The V and J genes are TRBV28 and TRBJ1-1; D ambiguous. The germline V gene has CDR1 MDHEN and CDR2 SYDVKM. The CDR3 loop spans 14 amino acids. The ends were cut back, 8 bases at V and 4 bases at J, with 17 bases in the middle. The CDR3 is CASAFPGVTTEAFF. The CDR3 nucleotides read TGTGCCAGCGCTTTCCCCGGGGTGACCACTGAAGCTTTCTTT.

The chain combines TRBV20-1 with TRBJ1-1, with D tentatively TRBD1 (5 bases). Germline assignment: CDR1 DFQATT and CDR2 SNEGSKA (reference sequence). V was trimmed by 5 bases and J by 2 bases, leaving 15 bases between them. There are 14 residues in the CDR3. DNA for the CDR3: TGCAGTGCTCGAAGAGGTGGGGGAAACACTGAAGCTTTCTTT. Protein sequence: CSARRGGGNTEAFF.

In this sample, this clonotype turned up many times. The chain has TRBV5-1 and TRBJ2-1, with a tentative D call TRBD2 (5 bases). The CDR3 loop spans 13 amino acids. V was pared by 4 bases and J by 6 bases, with 11 bases between. Per the germline V gene, CDR1 is SGHRS and CDR2 is YFSETQ. For the CDR3, the DNA is TGCGCCAGCAGCAGCGGCTCAGGCAATGAGCAGTTCTTC. This codes for CASSSGSGNEQFF.

This sequence joins TRBV20-1 and TRBJ2-7; D is perhaps TRBD1 or TRBD2 (5 bases each). This CDR3 contains 15 residues. Trimming removed 3 bases at V and 0 bases at J, with 15 bases between. The germline V gene encodes CDR1 DFQATT and CDR2 SNEGSKA (reference sequence). The DNA for the CDR3 is TGCAGTGCTAGCTCCCGGGACCGACTCTCCTACGAGCAGTACTTC. This codes for CSASSRDRLSYEQYF.

This clonotype was observed at least ten times. In nucleotides, the CDR3 is TGTGCCAGCAGTTCTTTAGCGGGGGCCGCCCTCTCCTACAATGAGCAGTTCTTC. Its translation: CASSSLAGAALSYNEQFF. The chain is built from TRBV12-3 or TRBV12-4 and TRBJ2-1, with 9 bases identical to TRBD2. The J segment lost 0 bases and the V segment lost 4 bases, leaving 10 bases of the junction unmatched. The CDR3 length is 18 residues.

In this sample, this clonotype turned up many times. The DNA of the CDR3 is TGTGCCAGCAGTCCCCATACCGGCCCGGGAGGCTACACCTTC. It codes for CASSPHTGPGGYTF. The chain uses TRBV27 and TRBJ1-2; D gene uncertain. Germline values: CDR1 MNHEY, CDR2 SMNVEV (reference sequence). V gave up 5 bases and J gave up 8 bases, with 18 bases separating them. The length of the CDR3 is 14 residues.

This chain connects TRBV12-3 or TRBV12-4 to TRBJ1-1; maybe TRBD1 (5 bases). There are 16 residues in the CDR3. Trimming removed 0 bases from V and 6 bases from J, with 17 bases in between. CDR3: CASSLAGVTLDAEAFF. In DNA form, the CDR3 reads TGTGCCAGCAGTTTAGCGGGGGTCACCTTGGACGCTGAAGCTTTCTTT.

This clonotype was seen more than once but under ten times. This chain links TRBV2 with TRBJ1-3; no reliable D call. Germline V gives CDR1 SNHLY, CDR2 FYNNEI. Trimming removed 2 bases from V and 1 base from J, with 6 bases in between. The CDR3 has 14 amino acids. CDR3 coding DNA: TGTGCCAGCAGTGAATTAACATCTGGAAACACCATATATTTT. It codes for CASSELTSGNTIYF.

This clonotype was counted a few times. This chain connects TRBV3-1 to TRBJ2-1, with 7 bases fitting TRBD1. J gave up 6 bases and V 7 bases, and 9 bases lay outside the gene matches. This CDR3 region has 14 residues. Germline CDR1 and CDR2: LGHDT and YNNKEL (reference sequence). The CDR3 nucleotides are TGTGCCAGCACAAGAGACAGGGTTTCCAATGAGCAGTTCTTC. This codes for CASTRDRVSNEQFF.

This chain uses TRBV7-3 with TRBJ2-1; D ambiguous. The V end lost 0 bases, the J end lost 5 bases, and 11 bases lay between the germline ends. The CDR3 extends over 15 amino acids. Germline V gene data show CDR1 as SGHTA and CDR2 as FQGTGA. In DNA form, the CDR3 reads TGTGCCAGCAGCTTAACTTCTTCTCCCAACAATGAGCAGTTCTTC. Translating it yields CASSLTSSPNNEQFF.

The chain has TRBV20-1 and TRBJ1-6, with D perhaps matching TRBD1 (5 bases). V dropped 6 bases and J dropped 8 bases, with 20 bases sitting between them. The CDR3 contains 15 residues. The V gene's germline CDR1 is DFQATT and CDR2 SNEGSKA (reference sequence). The CDR3 DNA sequence: TGCAGTGCCCGGGCCTACTCCTCGGGGGATTCACCCCTCCACTTT. Protein: CSARAYSSGDSPLHF.

This clonotype was recorded many times. This chain links TRBV2 with TRBJ2-7; D possibly uses TRBD1 or TRBD2 (5 bases each). Germline CDR1 SNHLY, CDR2 FYNNEI. The CDR3 extends over 13 amino acids. V dropped 6 bases and J dropped 2 bases, with 11 bases sitting between them. The CDR3 loop is CASSLGTPYEQYF. The CDR3 nucleotides are TGTGCCAGCAGCCTGGGGACGCCCTACGAGCAGTACTTC.

This clonotype was recorded a few times. V usage is TRBV6-9 and J usage is TRBJ2-1; D possibly matches TRBD1 or TRBD2 (5 bases each). Looked up from germline, CDR1 is MNHGY and CDR2 is SVAAGI. CDR3 size: 15 residues. V was pared by 4 bases and J by 1 base, with 11 bases between. CDR3 in DNA: TGTGCCAGCAGTTTCCGGGACGGGTCCTACAATGAGCAGTTCTTC. Encoded protein: CASSFRDGSYNEQFF.